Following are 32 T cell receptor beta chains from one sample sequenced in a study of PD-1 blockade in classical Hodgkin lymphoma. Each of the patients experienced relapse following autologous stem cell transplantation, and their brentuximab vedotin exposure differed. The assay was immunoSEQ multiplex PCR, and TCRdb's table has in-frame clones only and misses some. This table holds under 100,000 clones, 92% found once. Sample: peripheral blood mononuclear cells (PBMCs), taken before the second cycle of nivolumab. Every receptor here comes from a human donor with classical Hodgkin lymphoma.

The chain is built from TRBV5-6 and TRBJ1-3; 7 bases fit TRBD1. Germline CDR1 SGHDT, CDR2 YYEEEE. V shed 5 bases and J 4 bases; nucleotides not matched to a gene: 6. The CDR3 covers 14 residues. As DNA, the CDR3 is TGTGCCAGCAGGAGGGGGCGGTCAGGAAACACCATATATTTT. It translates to CASRRGRSGNTIYF.

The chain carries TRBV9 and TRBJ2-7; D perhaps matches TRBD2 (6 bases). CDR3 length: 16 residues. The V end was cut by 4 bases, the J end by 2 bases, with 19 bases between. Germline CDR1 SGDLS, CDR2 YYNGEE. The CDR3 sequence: CASSPLGGMPTYEQYF. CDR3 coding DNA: TGTGCCAGCAGCCCTCTGGGCGGGATGCCTACCTACGAGCAGTACTTC.

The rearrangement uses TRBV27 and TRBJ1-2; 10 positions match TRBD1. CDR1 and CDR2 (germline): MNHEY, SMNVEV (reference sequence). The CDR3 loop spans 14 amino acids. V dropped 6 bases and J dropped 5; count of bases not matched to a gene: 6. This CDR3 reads CASSQRGQGYGYTF. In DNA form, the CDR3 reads TGTGCCAGCAGCCAAAGGGGACAGGGGTATGGCTACACCTTC.

For the CDR3, the DNA is TGTGCCAGCAGTTCCCTAGCGGGATATTATGAGCAGTTCTTC. Its protein product is CASSSLAGYYEQFF. This chain uses TRBV28 with TRBJ2-1; 9 bases are shared with TRBD2. The germline gives CDR1 MDHEN, CDR2 SYDVKM. V lost 4 bases and J lost 8; bases outside the gene matches: 6. The CDR3 sequence is 14 residues long. The variable domain in full, with the rest retrieved from reference TRBV28 and TRBJ2-1, is DVKVTQSSRYLVKRTGEKVFLECVQDMDHENMFWYRQDPGLGLRLIYFSYDVKMKEKGDIPEGYSVSREKKERFSLILESASTNQTSMYLCASSSLAGYYEQFFGPGTRLTVL.

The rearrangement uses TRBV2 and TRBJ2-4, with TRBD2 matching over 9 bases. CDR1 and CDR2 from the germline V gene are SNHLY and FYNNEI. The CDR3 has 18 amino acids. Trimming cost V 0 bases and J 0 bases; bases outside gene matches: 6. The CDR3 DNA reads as TGTGCCAGCAGTGAAGCGTACCTAGCGGGACTAGCCAAAAACATTCAGTACTTC. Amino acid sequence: CASSEAYLAGLAKNIQYF.

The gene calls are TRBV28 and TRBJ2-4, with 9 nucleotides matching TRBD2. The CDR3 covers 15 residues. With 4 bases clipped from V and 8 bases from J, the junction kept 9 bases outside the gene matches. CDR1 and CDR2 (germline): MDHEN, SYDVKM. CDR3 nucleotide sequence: TGTGCCAGCAGTTCTTTTCGACTAGCGGCGGACATTCAGTACTTC. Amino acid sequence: CASSSFRLAADIQYF.

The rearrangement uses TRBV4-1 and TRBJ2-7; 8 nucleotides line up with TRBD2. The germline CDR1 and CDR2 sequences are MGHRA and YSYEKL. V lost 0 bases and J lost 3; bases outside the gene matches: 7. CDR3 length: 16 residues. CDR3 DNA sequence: TGCGCCAGCAGCCAAGATTTGGGACTAGGGGTCTACGAGCAGTACTTC. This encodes CASSQDLGLGVYEQYF.

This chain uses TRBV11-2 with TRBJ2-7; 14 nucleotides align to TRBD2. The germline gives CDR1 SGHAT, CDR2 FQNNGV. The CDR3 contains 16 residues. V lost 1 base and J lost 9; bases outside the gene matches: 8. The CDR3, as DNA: TGTGCCAGCAGCTTAGCCAGACTAGCGGGAGGGCGGGCGCAGTACTTC. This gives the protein CASSLARLAGGRAQYF.

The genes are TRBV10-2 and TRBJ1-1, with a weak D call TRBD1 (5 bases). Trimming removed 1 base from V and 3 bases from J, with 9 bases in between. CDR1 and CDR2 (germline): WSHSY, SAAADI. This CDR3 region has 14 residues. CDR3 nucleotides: TGCGCCAGCAGTGAGTTAGACAGAGACACTGAAGCTTTCTTT. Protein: CASSELDRDTEAFF.

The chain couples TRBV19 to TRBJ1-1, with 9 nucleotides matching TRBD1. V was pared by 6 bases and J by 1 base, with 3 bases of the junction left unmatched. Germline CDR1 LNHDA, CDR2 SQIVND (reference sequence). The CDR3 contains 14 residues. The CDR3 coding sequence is TGTGCCAGTAGGGACAGGGGAGGGAACACTGAAGCTTTCTTT. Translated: CASRDRGGNTEAFF.

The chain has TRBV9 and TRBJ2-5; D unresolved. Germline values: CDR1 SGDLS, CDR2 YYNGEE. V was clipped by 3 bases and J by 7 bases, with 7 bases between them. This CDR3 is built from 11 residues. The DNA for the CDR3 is TGTGCCAGCAGCGCGTCCGGGACCCAGTACTTC. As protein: CASSASGTQYF.

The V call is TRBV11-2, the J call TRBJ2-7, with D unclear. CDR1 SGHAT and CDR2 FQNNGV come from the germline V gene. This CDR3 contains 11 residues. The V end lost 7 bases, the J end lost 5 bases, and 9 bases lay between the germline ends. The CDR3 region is CASTRSHEQYF. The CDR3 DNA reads TGTGCCAGCACCCGATCCCACGAGCAGTACTTC.

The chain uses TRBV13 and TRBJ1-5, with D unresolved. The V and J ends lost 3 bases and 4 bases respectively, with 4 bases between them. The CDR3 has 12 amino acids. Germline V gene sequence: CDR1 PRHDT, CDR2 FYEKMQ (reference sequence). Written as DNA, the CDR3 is TGTGCCAGCAGCTTCTTGAATCAGCCCCAGCATTTT. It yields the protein CASSFLNQPQHF.

The CDR3 loop reads CASSFVPDTDTQYF. CDR3 DNA sequence: TGTGCCAGCAGTTTCGTTCCGGACACAGATACGCAGTATTTT. The chain couples TRBV27 to TRBJ2-3; D is unresolved. The CDR3 has 14 residues. Germline V gene lookup returns CDR1 MNHEY and CDR2 SMNVEV (reference sequence). V was clipped by 3 bases and J by 2 bases, with 9 bases between them.

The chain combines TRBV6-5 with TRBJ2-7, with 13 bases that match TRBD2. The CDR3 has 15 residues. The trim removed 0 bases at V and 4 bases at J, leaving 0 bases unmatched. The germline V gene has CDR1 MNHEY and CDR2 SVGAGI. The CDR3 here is CASSYSTSGRYEQYF. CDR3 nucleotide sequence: TGTGCCAGCAGTTACTCGACTAGCGGGAGGTACGAGCAGTACTTC.

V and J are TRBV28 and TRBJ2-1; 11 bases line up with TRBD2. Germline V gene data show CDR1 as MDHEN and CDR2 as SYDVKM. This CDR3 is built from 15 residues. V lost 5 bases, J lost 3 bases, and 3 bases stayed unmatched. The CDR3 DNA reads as TGTGCCAGCAGTCCGCTAGCGGGAGGCTACAATGAGCAGTTCTTC. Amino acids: CASSPLAGGYNEQFF.

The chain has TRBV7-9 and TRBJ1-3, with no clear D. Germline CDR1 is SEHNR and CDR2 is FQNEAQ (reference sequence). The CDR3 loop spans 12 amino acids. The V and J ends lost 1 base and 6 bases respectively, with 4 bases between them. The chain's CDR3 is CASSLVLNTIYF. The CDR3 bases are TGTGCCAGCAGCTTAGTACTAAACACCATATATTTT.

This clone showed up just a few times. Here the CDR3 reads CASSWDTEAFF. For the CDR3, the DNA is TGTGCCAGCAGTTGGGACACTGAAGCTTTCTTT. The chain is built from TRBV6-6 and TRBJ1-1; D is uncertain. CDR3 size: 11 residues. Germline V gene sequence: CDR1 MNHNY, CDR2 SVGAGI (reference sequence). V lost 4 bases and J 3 bases, leaving 3 bases between the germline ends.

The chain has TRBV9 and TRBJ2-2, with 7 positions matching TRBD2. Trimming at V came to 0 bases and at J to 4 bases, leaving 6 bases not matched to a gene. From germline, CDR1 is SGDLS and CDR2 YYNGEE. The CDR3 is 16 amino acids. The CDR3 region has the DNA TGTGCCAGCAGCGTAGGGGGCGGGAGCGGCACCGGGGAGCTGTTTTTT. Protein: CASSVGGGSGTGELFF. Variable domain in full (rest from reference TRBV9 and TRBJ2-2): DSGVTQTPKHLITATGQRVTLRCSPRSGDLSVYWYQQSLDQGLQFLIQYYNGEERAKGNILERFSAQQFPDLHSELNLSSLELGDSALYFCASSVGGGSGTGELFFGEGSRLTVL.

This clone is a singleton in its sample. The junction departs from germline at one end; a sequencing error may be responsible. CDR3 loop: CANSPRGTSYEQYF. In DNA form, the CDR3 reads TGTGCCAACAGTCCAAGGGGGACTTCCTACGAGCAGTACTTC. The chain joins TRBV27 to TRBJ2-7, with D perhaps TRBD1 or TRBD2 (6 bases each). Germline lookup yields CDR1 MNHEY and CDR2 SMNVEV (reference sequence). The CDR3 contains 14 residues.

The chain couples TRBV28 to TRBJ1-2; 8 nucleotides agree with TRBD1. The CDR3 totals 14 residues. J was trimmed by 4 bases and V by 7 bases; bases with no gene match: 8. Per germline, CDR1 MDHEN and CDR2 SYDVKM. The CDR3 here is CASIPAGGPYGYTF. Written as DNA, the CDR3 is TGTGCCAGCATCCCAGCAGGGGGCCCCTATGGCTACACCTTC.

CDR3 in amino acids: CASSLEGTSTDTQYF. CDR3 nucleotides: TGTGCCAGCAGTTTAGAAGGGACTAGCACAGATACGCAGTATTTT. V gene TRBV27 combines with J gene TRBJ2-3; maybe TRBD2 (6 bases). The CDR3 sequence is 15 residues long. V lost 2 bases, J lost 0 bases, and 9 bases lay in between. Germline CDR1 and CDR2: MNHEY and SMNVEV (reference sequence).

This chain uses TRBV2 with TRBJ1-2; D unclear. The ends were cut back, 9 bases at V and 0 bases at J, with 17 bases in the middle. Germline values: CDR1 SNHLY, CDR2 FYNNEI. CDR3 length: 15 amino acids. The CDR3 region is CARLTGRYSNYGYTF. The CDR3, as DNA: TGTGCCAGACTGACCGGACGGTACTCTAACTATGGCTACACCTTC.

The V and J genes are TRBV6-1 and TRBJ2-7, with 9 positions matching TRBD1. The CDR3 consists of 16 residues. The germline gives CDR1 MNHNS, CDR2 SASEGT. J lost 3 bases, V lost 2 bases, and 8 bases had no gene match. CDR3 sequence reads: CASSESTGGAIYEQYF. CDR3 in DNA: TGTGCCAGCAGTGAATCCACAGGGGGCGCGATCTACGAGCAGTACTTC.

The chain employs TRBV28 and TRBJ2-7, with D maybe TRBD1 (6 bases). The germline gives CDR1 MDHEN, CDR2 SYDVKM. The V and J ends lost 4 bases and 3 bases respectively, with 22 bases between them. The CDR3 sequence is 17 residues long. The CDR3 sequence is CASSSWGLGQESYEQYF. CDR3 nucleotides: TGTGCCAGCAGTTCATGGGGGCTAGGGCAGGAGAGCTACGAGCAGTACTTC.

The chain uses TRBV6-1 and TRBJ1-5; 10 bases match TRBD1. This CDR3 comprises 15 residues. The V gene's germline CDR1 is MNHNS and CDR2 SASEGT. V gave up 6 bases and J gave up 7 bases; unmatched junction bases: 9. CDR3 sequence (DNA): TGTGCCAGCAGCCCGACAGGGGGCTCGGGACAGCCCCAGCATTTT. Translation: CASSPTGGSGQPQHF.

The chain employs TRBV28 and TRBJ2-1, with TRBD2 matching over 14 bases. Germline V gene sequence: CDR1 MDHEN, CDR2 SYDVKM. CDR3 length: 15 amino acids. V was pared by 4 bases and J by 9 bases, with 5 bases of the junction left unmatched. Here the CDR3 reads CASSSTSGRAFEQFF. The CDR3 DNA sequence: TGTGCCAGCAGTTCGACTAGCGGGAGGGCATTTGAGCAGTTCTTC.

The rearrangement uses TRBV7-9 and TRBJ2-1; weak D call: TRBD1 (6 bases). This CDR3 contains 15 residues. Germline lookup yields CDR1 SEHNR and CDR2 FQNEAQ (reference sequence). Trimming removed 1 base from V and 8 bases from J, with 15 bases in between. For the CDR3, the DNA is TGTGCCAGCAGCTTAGGGGCAGGGGATGTTTATGAGCAGTTCTTC. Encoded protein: CASSLGAGDVYEQFF.

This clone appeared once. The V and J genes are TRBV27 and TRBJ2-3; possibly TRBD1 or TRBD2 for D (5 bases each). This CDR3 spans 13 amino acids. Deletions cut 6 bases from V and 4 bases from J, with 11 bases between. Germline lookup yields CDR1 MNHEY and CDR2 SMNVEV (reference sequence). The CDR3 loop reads CASSSGGSDTQYF. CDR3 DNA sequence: TGTGCCAGCAGCTCTGGGGGTTCAGATACGCAGTATTTT.

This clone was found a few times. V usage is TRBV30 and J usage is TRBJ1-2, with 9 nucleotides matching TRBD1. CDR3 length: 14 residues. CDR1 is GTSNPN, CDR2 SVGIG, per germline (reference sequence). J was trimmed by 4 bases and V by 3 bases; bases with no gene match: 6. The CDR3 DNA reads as TGTGCCTGGAGCCGAGACAGGGGGGGCTATGGCTACACCTTC. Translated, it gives CAWSRDRGGYGYTF. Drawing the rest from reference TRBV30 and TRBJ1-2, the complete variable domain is SQTIHQWPATLVQPVGSPLSLECTVEGTSNPNLYWYRQAAGRGLQLLFYSVGIGQISSEVPQNLSASRPQDRQFILSSKKLLLSDSGFYLCAWSRDRGGYGYTFGSGTRLTVV.

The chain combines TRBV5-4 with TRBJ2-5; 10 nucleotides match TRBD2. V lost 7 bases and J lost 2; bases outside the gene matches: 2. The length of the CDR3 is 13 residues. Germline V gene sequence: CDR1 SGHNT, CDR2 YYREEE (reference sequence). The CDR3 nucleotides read TGTGCCAGCCGGACTAGCGGACAAGAGACCCAGTACTTC. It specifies CASRTSGQETQYF. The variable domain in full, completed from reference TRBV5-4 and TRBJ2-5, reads ETGVTQSPTHLIKTRGQQVTLRCSSQSGHNTVSWYQQALGQGPQFIFQYYREEENGRGNFPPRFSGLQFPNYSSELNVNALELDDSALYLCASRTSGQETQYFGPGTRLLVL.

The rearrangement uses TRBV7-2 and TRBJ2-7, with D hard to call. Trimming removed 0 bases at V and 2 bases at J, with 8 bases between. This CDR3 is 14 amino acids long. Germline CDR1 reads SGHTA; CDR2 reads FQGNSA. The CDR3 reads CASSLALLAYEQYF. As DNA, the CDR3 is TGTGCCAGCAGCTTAGCACTGTTAGCCTACGAGCAGTACTTC. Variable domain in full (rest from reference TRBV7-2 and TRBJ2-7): GAGVSQSPSNKVTEKGKDVELRCDPISGHTALYWYRQSLGQGLEFLIYFQGNSAPDKSGLPSDRFSAERTGGSVSTLTIQRTQQEDSAVYLCASSLALLAYEQYFGPGTRLTVT.